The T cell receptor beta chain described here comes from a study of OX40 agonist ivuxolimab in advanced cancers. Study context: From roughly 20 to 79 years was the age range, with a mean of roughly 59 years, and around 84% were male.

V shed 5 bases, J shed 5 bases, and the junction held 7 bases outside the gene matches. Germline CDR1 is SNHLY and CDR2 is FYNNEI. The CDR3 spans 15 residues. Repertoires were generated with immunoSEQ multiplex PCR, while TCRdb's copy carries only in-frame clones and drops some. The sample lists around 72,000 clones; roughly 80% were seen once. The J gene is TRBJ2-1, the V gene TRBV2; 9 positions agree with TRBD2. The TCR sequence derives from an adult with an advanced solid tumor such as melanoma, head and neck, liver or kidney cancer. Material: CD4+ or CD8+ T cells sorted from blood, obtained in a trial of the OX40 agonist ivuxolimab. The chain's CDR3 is CASSSPGTSNNEQFF. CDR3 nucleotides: TGTGCCAGCAGTTCCCCCGGGACTAGCAACAATGAGCAGTTCTTC. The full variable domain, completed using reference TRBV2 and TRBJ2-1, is EPEVTQTPSHQVTQMGQEVILRCVPISNHLYFYWYRQILGQKVEFLVSFYNNEISEKSEIFDDQFSVERPDGSNFTLKIRSTKLEDSAMYFCASSSPGTSNNEQFFGPGTRLTVL.